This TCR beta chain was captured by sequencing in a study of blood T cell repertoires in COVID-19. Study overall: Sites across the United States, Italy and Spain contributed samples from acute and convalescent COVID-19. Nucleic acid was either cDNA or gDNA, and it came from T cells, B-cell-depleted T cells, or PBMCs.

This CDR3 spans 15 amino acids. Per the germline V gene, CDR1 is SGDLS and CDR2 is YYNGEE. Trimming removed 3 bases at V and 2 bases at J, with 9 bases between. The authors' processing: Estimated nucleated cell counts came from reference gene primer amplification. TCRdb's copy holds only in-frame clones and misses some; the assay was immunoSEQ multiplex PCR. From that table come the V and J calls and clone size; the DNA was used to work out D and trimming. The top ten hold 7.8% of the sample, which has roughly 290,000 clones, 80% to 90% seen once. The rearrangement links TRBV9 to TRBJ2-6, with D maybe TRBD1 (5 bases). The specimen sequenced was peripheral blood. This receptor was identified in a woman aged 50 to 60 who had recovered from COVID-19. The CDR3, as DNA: TGTGCCAGCAGCGCCGACAGTACTGGGGCCAACGTCCTGACTTTC. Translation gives CASSADSTGANVLTF.